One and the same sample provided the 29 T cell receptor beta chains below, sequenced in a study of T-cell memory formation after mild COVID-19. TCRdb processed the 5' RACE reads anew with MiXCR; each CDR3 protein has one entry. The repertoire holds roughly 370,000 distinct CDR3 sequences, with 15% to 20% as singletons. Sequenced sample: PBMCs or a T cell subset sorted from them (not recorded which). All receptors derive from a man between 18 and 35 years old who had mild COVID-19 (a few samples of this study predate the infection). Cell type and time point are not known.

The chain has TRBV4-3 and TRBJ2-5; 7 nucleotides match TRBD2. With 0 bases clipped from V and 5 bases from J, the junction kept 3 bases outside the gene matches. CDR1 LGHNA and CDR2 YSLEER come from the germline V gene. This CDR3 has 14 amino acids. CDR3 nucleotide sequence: TGCGCCAGCAGCCAAGATGTGGGAGGGGAGACCCAGTACTTC. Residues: CASSQDVGGETQYF.

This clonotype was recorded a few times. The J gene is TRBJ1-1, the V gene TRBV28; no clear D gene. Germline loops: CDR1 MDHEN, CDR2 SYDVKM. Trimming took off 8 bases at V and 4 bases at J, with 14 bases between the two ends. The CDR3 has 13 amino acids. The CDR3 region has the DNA TGTGCCAGCTGCCCGCGTGGATCCACTGAAGCTTTCTTT. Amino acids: CASCPRGSTEAFF.

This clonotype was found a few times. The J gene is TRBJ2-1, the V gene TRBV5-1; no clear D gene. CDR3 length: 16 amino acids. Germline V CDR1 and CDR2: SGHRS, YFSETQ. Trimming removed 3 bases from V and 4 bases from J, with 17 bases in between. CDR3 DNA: TGCGCCAGCAGCTCAGTATTCCTCGACGGTTACAATGAGCAGTTCTTC. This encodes CASSSVFLDGYNEQFF.

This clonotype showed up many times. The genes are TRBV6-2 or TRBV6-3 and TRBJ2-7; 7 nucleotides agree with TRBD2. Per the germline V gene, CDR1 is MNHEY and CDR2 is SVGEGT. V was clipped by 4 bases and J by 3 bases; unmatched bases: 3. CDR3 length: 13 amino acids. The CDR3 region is CASSLGGYYEQYF. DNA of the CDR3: TGTGCCAGCAGTTTGGGAGGGTACTACGAGCAGTACTTC.

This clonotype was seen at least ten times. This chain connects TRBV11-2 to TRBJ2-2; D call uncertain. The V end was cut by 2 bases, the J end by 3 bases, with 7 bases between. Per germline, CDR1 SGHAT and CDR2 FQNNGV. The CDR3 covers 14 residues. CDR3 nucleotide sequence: TGTGCCAGCAGCTTATCCAGGCACACCGGGGAGCTGTTTTTT. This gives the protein CASSLSRHTGELFF. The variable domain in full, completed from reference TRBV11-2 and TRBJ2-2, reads EAGVAQSPRYKIIEKRQSVAFWCNPISGHATLYWYQQILGQGPKLLIQFQNNGVVDDSQLPKDRFSAERLKGVDSTLKIQPAKLEDSAVYLCASSLSRHTGELFFGEGSRLTVL.

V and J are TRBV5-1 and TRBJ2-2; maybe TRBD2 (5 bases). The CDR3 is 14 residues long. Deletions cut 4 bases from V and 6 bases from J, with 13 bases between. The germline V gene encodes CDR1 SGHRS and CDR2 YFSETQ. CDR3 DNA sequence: TGCGCCAGCAGCCCGGGGTTGGGCTCCGGGGAGCTGTTTTTT. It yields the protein CASSPGLGSGELFF.

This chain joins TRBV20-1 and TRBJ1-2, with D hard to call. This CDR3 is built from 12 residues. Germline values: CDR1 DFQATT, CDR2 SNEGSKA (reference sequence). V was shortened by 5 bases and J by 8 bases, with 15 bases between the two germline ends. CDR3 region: CSAAMIGMGYTF. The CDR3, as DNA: TGCAGTGCTGCCATGATCGGGATGGGCTACACCTTC.

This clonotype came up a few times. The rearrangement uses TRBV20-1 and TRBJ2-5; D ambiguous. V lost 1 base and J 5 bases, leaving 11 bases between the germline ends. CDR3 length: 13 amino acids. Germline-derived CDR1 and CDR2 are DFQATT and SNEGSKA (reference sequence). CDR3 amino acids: CSARVRLAETQYF. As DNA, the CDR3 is TGCAGTGCTAGAGTTAGGCTTGCCGAGACCCAGTACTTC.

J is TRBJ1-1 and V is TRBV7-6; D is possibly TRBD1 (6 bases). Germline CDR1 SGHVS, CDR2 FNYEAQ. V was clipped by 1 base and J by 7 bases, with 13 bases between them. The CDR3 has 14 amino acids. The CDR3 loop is CASSLEVVGGEAFF. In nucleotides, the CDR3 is TGTGCCAGCAGCTTAGAGGTGGTAGGGGGTGAAGCTTTCTTT.

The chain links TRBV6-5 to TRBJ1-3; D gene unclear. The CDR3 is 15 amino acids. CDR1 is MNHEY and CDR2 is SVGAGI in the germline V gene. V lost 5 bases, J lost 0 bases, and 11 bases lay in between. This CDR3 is CASSPDWSSGNTIYF. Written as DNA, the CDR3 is TGTGCCAGCAGTCCGGACTGGAGCTCTGGAAACACCATATATTTT.

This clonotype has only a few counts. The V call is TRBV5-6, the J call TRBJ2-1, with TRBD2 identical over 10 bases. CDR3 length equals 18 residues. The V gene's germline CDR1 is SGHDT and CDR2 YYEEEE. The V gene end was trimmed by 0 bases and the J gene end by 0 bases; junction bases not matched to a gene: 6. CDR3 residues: CASSLGGLAASSYNEQFF. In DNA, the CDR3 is TGTGCCAGCAGCTTGGGAGGACTAGCGGCGAGCTCCTACAATGAGCAGTTCTTC.

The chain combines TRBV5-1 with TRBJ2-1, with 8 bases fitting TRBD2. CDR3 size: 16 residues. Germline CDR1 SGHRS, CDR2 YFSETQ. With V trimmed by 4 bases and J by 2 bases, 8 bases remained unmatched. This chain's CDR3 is CASSKVRGGTYNEQFF. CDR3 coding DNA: TGCGCCAGCAGCAAGGTTCGGGGGGGGACCTACAATGAGCAGTTCTTC.

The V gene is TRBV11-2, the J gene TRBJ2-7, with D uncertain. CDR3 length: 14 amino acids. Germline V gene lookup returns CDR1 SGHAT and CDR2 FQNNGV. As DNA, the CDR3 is TGTGCCAGCAGCCTAGACACCCTCTCCTACGAGCAGTACGTC. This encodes CASSLDTLSYEQYV.

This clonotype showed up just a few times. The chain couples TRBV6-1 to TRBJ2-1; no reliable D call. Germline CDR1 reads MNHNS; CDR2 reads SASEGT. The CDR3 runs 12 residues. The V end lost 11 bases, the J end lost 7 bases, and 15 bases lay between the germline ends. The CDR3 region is CAGEGSRNEQFF. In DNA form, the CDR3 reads TGTGCCGGGGAAGGGTCCCGAAATGAGCAGTTCTTC.

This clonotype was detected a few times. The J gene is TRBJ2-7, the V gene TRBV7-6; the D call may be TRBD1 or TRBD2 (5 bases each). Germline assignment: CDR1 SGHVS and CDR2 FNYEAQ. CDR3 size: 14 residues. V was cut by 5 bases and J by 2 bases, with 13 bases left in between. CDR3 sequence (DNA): TGTGCCAGCAGCGCCCGGGACGGAGCCTACGAGCAGTACTTC. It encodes CASSARDGAYEQYF.

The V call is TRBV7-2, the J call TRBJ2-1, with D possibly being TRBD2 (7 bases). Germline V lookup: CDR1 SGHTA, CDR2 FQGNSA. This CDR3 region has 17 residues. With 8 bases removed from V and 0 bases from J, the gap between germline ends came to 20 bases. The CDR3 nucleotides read TGTGCCAGCGGAGCTTTCGGCGGGGGCCCCTCCTACAATGAGCAGTTCTTC. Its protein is CASGAFGGGPSYNEQFF.

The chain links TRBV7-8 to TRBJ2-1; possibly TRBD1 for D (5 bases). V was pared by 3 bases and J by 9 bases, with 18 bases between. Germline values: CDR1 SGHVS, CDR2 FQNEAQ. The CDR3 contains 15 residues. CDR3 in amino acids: CASSLLSQGLGEQFF. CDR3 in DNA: TGTGCCAGCAGCTTGCTTAGTCAGGGATTGGGTGAGCAGTTCTTC.

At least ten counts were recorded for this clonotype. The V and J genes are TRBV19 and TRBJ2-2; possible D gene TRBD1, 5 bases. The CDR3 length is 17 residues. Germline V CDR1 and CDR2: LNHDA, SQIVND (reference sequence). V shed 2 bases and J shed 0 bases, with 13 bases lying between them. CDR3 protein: CASSIPTADPNTGELFF. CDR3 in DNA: TGTGCCAGTAGTATACCGACAGCTGACCCGAACACCGGGGAGCTGTTTTTT.

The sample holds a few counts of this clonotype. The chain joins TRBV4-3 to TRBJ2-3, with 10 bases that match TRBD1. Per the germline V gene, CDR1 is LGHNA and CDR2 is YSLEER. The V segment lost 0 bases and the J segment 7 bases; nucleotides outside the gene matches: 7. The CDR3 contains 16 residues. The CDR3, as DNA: TGCGCCAGCAGCCAAGACCCGGGACAGGGGCCCCATACGCAGTATTTT. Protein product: CASSQDPGQGPHTQYF.

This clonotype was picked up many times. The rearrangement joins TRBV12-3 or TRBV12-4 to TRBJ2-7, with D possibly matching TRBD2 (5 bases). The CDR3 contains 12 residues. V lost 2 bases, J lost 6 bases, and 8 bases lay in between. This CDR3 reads CASSLSGGEQYV. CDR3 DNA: TGTGCCAGCAGTTTAAGCGGAGGCGAGCAGTACGTC.

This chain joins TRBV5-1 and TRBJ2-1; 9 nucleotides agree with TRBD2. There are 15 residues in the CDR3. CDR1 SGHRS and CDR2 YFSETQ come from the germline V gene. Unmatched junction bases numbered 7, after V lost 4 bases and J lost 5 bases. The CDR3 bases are TGCGCCAGCAGCCAAAGCGGGGGGCCAAACAATGAGCAGTTCTTC. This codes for CASSQSGGPNNEQFF.

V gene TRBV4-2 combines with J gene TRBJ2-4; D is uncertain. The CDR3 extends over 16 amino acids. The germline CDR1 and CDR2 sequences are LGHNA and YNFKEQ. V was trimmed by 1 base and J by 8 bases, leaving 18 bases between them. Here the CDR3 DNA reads TGTGCCAGCAGCCAAGCTATCGCCCGGTTCCTCGACATTCAGTACTTC. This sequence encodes CASSQAIARFLDIQYF.

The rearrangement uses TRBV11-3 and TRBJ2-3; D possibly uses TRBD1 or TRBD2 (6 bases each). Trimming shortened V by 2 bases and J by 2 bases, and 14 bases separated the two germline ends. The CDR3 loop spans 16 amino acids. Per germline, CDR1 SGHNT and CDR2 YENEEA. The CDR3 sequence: CASSLRGGPPTDTQYF. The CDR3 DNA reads TGTGCCAGCAGCTTAAGAGGGGGGCCTCCCACAGATACGCAGTATTTT.

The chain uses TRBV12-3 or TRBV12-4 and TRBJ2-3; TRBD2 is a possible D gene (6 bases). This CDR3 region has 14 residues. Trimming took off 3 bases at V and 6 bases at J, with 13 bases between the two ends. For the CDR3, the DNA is TGTGCCAGCAGTTTTGAAGTGGGACTCGATACGCAGTATTTT. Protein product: CASSFEVGLDTQYF.

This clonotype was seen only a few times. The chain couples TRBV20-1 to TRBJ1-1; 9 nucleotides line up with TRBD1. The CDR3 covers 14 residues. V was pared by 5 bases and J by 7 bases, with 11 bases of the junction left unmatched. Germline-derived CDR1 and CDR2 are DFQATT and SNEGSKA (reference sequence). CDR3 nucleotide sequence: TGCAGTGCTGGACCTGGACAGGGGAGCGTTGAAGCTTTCTTT. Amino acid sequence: CSAGPGQGSVEAFF.

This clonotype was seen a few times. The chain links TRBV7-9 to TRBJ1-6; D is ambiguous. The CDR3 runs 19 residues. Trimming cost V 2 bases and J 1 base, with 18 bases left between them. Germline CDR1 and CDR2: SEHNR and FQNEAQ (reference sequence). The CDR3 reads CASSLTGGGILSYNSPLHF. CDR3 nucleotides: TGTGCCAGCAGCTTAACGGGCGGAGGGATTCTATCCTATAATTCACCCCTCCACTTT.

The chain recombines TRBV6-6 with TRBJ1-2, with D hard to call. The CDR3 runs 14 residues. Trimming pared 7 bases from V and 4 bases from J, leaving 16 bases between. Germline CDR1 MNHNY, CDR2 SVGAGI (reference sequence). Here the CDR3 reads CASTGSASFYGYTF. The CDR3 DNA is TGTGCCAGCACCGGGTCAGCCAGTTTCTATGGCTACACCTTC.

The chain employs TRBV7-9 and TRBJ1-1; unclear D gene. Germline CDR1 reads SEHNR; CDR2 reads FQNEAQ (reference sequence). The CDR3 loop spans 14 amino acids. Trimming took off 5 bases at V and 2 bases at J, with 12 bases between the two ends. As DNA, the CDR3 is TGTGCCAGCAGCCCGGGGAGTAGTAACACTGAAGCTTTCTTT. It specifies CASSPGSSNTEAFF.

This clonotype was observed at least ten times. The CDR3 is CSATDRGYGYTF. CDR3 nucleotides: TGCAGTGCAACCGACAGGGGCTATGGCTACACCTTC. This chain connects TRBV20-1 to TRBJ1-2; 8 bases are a match to TRBD1. The ends lost 6 bases at V and 4 bases at J; junction bases unmatched: 4. CDR1 is DFQATT and CDR2 is SNEGSKA in the germline V gene (reference sequence). The CDR3 runs 12 residues.